This is a list of T cell receptor beta chains from one sample in a study of blood T cell repertoires in COVID-19. TCRdb's copy holds only in-frame clones and misses some; the assay was immunoSEQ multiplex PCR. The sample shows some 41,000 clones, about nine tenths of them seen only once. The source material was peripheral blood. These receptors originate from a woman over 75 with active COVID-19. Both conserved end residues are part of each CDR3. D genes are given only for firm matches. Size is omitted from some rows. Given values are once, few, many or a class for expanded clones.

D gene	clone size	V gene	J gene	CDR3 DNA	CDR3 protein
TRBD1	.	TRBV13	TRBJ1-1	TGTGCCAGCAGCTGGCCCGTCGGGGACAGGGGGCGGGCTTTCTTT	CASSWPVGDRGRAFF
.	once	TRBV4-2	TRBJ2-7	TGTGCCAGCAGCCAGGGGGGGACACTCTACGAGCAGTACTTC	CASSQGGTLYEQYF
.	.	TRBV6-6	TRBJ2-3	TGTGCCAGCAGTTCGACAGATACGCAGTATTTT	CASSSTDTQYF
.	.	TRBV4-2	TRBJ2-7	TGTGCCAGCAGCCAAGATAGACAGGAAACCTACGAGCAGTACTTC	CASSQDRQETYEQYF
.	.	TRBV5-5	TRBJ2-2	TGTGCCAGCAGGGGCCAGGCGAACACCGGGGAGCTGTTTTTT	CASRGQANTGELFF
TRBD2	.	TRBV6-1	TRBJ2-1	TGTGCCAGCAGTGGTCGAACTAGCGGGGGAAGCTCCTACAATGAGCAGTTCTTC	CASSGRTSGGSSYNEQFF
TRBD2	once	TRBV30	TRBJ2-5	TGTGCCTGGAGTGTAAGGACTAGCGGGGGGGAGACCCAGTACTTC	CAWSVRTSGGETQYF
.	.	TRBV30	TRBJ1-5	TGTGCCTGGAGCCGTGTTTTGGAGGGAACGGGCAATCAGCCCCAGCATTTT	CAWSRVLEGTGNQPQHF
.	.	TRBV4-2	TRBJ2-1	TGTGCCAGCAGCCAAGATGGGAGCTACAATGAGCAGTTCTTC	CASSQDGSYNEQFF
.	.	TRBV28	TRBJ1-4	TGTGCCAGCAGTTTAACAGGTTTGAATGAAAAACTGTTTTTT	CASSLTGLNEKLFF
.	.	TRBV5-5	TRBJ2-5	TGTGCCAGCAGCGGTACTGGTGCGCACTTC	CASSGTGAHF
TRBD1	.	TRBV10-1	TRBJ1-6	TGCGCCAGCAGTGACCGGACAGGGATGGATTCACCCCTCCACTTT	CASSDRTGMDSPLHF
TRBD2	.	TRBV27	TRBJ2-2	TGTGCCAGCACCCGGGACTACCCGTCCGGGGAGCTGTTTTTT	CASTRDYPSGELFF
TRBD1	.	TRBV2	TRBJ1-1	TGTGCCAGCATAGTAACAGGGGCGAACACTGAAGCTTTCTTT	CASIVTGANTEAFF
.	.	TRBV6-5	TRBJ1-5	TGTGCCAGCAGCCCCGTAACAGGGTACAATCAGCCCCAGCATTTT	CASSPVTGYNQPQHF
.	few	TRBV3-1/TRBV3-2	TRBJ1-6	TGTGCCAGCAGCCATCAGGGTAGCAATTCACCCCTCCACTTT	CASSHQGSNSPLHF
.	.	TRBV15	TRBJ1-5	TGTGCCACCAGCAGAGATTTGGGCAAGTATCAGCCCCAGCATTTT	CATSRDLGKYQPQHF
.	.	TRBV28	TRBJ2-2	TGTGCCAGCCGATGGAACAGGATCACCGGGGAGCTGTTTTTT	CASRWNRITGELFF
TRBD1	.	TRBV6-5	TRBJ2-3	TGTGCCAGCAGTTTGGACAGGGGCCCCACAGATACGCAGTATTTT	CASSLDRGPTDTQYF
.	few	TRBV13	TRBJ1-1	TGTGCCAGCAGCTTAGACTCTCGGAACACTGAAGCTTTCTTT	CASSLDSRNTEAFF
.	.	TRBV19	TRBJ2-7	TGTGCCAGTAGTGATAGCCCAGGGCCCTACGAGCAGTACTTC	CASSDSPGPYEQYF
TRBD1	.	TRBV19	TRBJ2-2	TGTGCCAGTACCGACAGGGGGTTCGGGGAGCTGTTTTTT	CASTDRGFGELFF
TRBD2	.	TRBV19	TRBJ2-1	TGTGCCAGCGCCCAAAGTAGCGGGGTTTACAATGAGCAGTTCTTC	CASAQSSGVYNEQFF
TRBD2	few	TRBV5-4	TRBJ2-1	TGTGCCAGCAGCTTGGGGGGACTAGCGCGGAATGAGCAGTTCTTC	CASSLGGLARNEQFF
TRBD2	.	TRBV29-1	TRBJ2-3	TGCAGCGTTTTACTAGCGTACACAGATACGCAGTATTTT	CSVLLAYTDTQYF
.	once	TRBV11-3	TRBJ2-2	TGTGCCAGCAGCTTAGCCGGGGGGAACACCGGGGAGCTGTTTTTT	CASSLAGGNTGELFF
.	.	TRBV4-3	TRBJ2-7	TGCGCCAGCAGCCGGGGGGCCGGGGACAGCAGCTCCTACGAGCAGTACTTC	CASSRGAGDSSSYEQYF
.	.	TRBV7-3	TRBJ2-5	TGTGCCAGCAGCTTCGAGCGACGGCAGTCTCAAGAGACCCAGTACTTC	CASSFERRQSQETQYF
TRBD1	.	TRBV27	TRBJ2-1	TGTGCCAGCAGTCTCCCCGGGACAGGGTCTGTTGAGCAGTTCTTC	CASSLPGTGSVEQFF
.	.	TRBV6-5	TRBJ1-1	TGTGCCAGCAGTTACCAGGGTACCGCTTTCTTT	CASSYQGTAFF
TRBD2	.	TRBV7-2	TRBJ2-3	TGTGCCAGCAGCTACATGGGGCGGGGGGGATACACAGATACGCAGTATTTT	CASSYMGRGGYTDTQYF
.	once	TRBV5-5	TRBJ1-6	TGTGCCAGCAGCTTGGAACGGGCGGGTAATTCACCCCTCCACTTT	CASSLERAGNSPLHF
TRBD1	once	TRBV14	TRBJ2-6	TGTGCCAGCATGGGACAGGGGGGTTCTGGGGCCAACGTCCTGACTTTC	CASMGQGGSGANVLTF
.	.	TRBV28	TRBJ1-1	TGTGCCAGCAGTCCCAACGACAACCGTGAAGCTTTCTTT	CASSPNDNREAFF
.	.	TRBV15	TRBJ2-2	TGTGCCACCAGCAGAGTAATCTCCTGGGGGGCCGGGGAGCTGTTTTTT	CATSRVISWGAGELFF
.	.	TRBV7-9	TRBJ1-1	TGTGCCAGCAGCCCCCTTATGAACACTGAAGCTTTCTTT	CASSPLMNTEAFF
.	.	TRBV12-3/TRBV12-4	TRBJ1-1	TGTGCCAGCGAGGAGGGGAGGACTGAAGCTTTCTTT	CASEEGRTEAFF
TRBD1	.	TRBV7-8	TRBJ2-7	TGTGCCAGCAGCTCCGCCCCCGGGACAGGGGGCTCCGAGCAGTACTTC	CASSSAPGTGGSEQYF
TRBD1	.	TRBV24-1	TRBJ1-2	TGTGCCACCAGTTCCGGGACAGGGGACTATGGCTACACCTTC	CATSSGTGDYGYTF
TRBD1	.	TRBV2	TRBJ1-2	TGTGCCTCCGACAGGGGTCCCAACTATGGCTACACCTTC	CASDRGPNYGYTF
TRBD2	.	TRBV7-6	TRBJ2-3	TGTGCCAGCAGCTTAGAATCGAGCGGGGACCTCTGGGGCACAGATACGCAGTATTTT	CASSLESSGDLWGTDTQYF
TRBD1	.	TRBV5-4	TRBJ1-1	TGTGCCAGCAGCGGAAACAGGGGGCTTGGCACTGAAGCTTTCTTT	CASSGNRGLGTEAFF
.	.	TRBV27	TRBJ1-2	TGTGCCAGCAGTTCGGCGACGGAGTATGGCTACACCTTC	CASSSATEYGYTF
.	.	TRBV27	TRBJ2-7	TGTGCCAGCAGCAAGGGGAGAGGGCAGGGGACATACGAGCAGTACTTC	CASSKGRGQGTYEQYF
TRBD1	.	TRBV29-1	TRBJ2-2	TGCAGCGTTGAATGGAGGACAGGGTCGAAGACCGGGGAGCTGTTTTTT	CSVEWRTGSKTGELFF
.	.	TRBV6-6	TRBJ1-3	TGTGCCAGCGGGGGGTCTGGAAACACCATATATTTT	CASGGSGNTIYF
.	.	TRBV6-1	TRBJ1-5	TGTGCCAGCAGTGAAGTAGGAGGAAATCAGCCCCAGCATTTT	CASSEVGGNQPQHF
TRBD1	.	TRBV4-3	TRBJ2-2	TGCGCCAGCAGCCAAGCAGACAGGGTTAGCGGGGAGCTGTTTTTT	CASSQADRVSGELFF
TRBD2	.	TRBV27	TRBJ2-7	TGTGCCAGCAGCCCGTCGGGAGGTCAGTACGAGCAGTACTTC	CASSPSGGQYEQYF
.	.	TRBV24-1	TRBJ1-4	TGTGCCACCAGTGATGCGACATCTCCGAATGAAAAACTGTTTTTT	CATSDATSPNEKLFF
.	.	TRBV7-9	TRBJ2-5	TGTGCCAGCATCCAGGCTGGTAGAGAGACCCAGTACTTC	CASIQAGRETQYF
TRBD2	.	TRBV4-3	TRBJ2-1	TGCGCCAGCAGCCAAGATCCCCGGGGGGGACCGTTCTTC	CASSQDPRGGPFF
TRBD1	.	TRBV12-3/TRBV12-4	TRBJ1-1	TGTGCCAGCAGTCTGACAGGGCGCACTGAAGCTTTCTTT	CASSLTGRTEAFF
TRBD2	.	TRBV7-2	TRBJ2-7	TGTGCCAGCAGCTTGGGAGCGGGGGCCTACGAGCAGTACTTC	CASSLGAGAYEQYF
TRBD1	medium-sized	TRBV7-8	TRBJ1-2	TGTGCCAGCAGCGCAGGGGGCTTTCAGTATGGCTACACCTTC	CASSAGGFQYGYTF
.	.	TRBV5-6	TRBJ2-3	TGTGCCAGCAGCTTTTGGGGGCATGGCACAGATACGCAGTATTTT	CASSFWGHGTDTQYF
.	.	TRBV9	TRBJ2-1	TGTGCCAGCAGCGTAGTCAGGGGCTCCTACAATGAGCAGTTCTTC	CASSVVRGSYNEQFF
.	.	TRBV30	TRBJ2-7	TGTGCCTGGAGTTCCGGGGGAGTGACAGCTAAATTATACGAGCAGTACTTC	CAWSSGGVTAKLYEQYF
TRBD2	.	TRBV15	TRBJ2-3	TGTGCCACCAGCCCCGGACTAGCGGGGGGCACAGATACGCAGTATTTT	CATSPGLAGGTDTQYF